A selection of T cell receptor beta chains follows, all from one sample in a study of blood T cells in healthy people across ages. TCRdb fed the 5' RACE reads into MiXCR, producing one record per CDR3 protein. The data contain 730,000 or so distinct CDR3 sequences, about 42% of them singletons. The material sequenced was blood. The source of these receptors is a woman aged 55-69 years in good health. Each CDR3 is given with its conserved first and last residue. D genes are given only for firm matches. Where a row states a size, it is once, few, many or the class of an expanded clone; other rows omit it.

j_call | v_call | d_call | clone_size | cdr3_nt | cdr3_aa
TRBJ2-1 | TRBV20-1 | TRBD2 | once | TGCAGTGCTAGAGATACGAGCTCTAATAAAGCGGGAGTGTACTACAATGAGCAGTTCTTC | CSARDTSSNKAGVYYNEQFF
TRBJ2-5 | TRBV12-3/TRBV12-4 | TRBD1 | many | TGTGCCAGCAACACCGGACAGGGGAGCCCAGGAGTAGGGACCCAGTACTTC | CASNTGQGSPGVGTQYF
TRBJ2-1 | TRBV29-1 | - | - | TGCAGCGTGGATTCGGGGGCGACCTACAATGAGCAGTTCTTC | CSVDSGATYNEQFF
TRBJ2-3 | TRBV20-1 | TRBD2 | - | TGCAGTGCTATCCCCGGGGGGGCAGATACGCAGTATTTT | CSAIPGGADTQYF
TRBJ2-2 | TRBV12-3/TRBV12-4 | TRBD2 | few | TGTGCCAGCAGTGCCGAACCGGGACTAGCGCCGAACACCGGGGAGCTGTTTTTT | CASSAEPGLAPNTGELFF
TRBJ2-5 | TRBV3-1 | - | few | TGTGCCAGCAGCCAGGATGGAGAGACCCAGTACTTC | CASSQDGETQYF
TRBJ2-2 | TRBV12-3/TRBV12-4 | - | - | TGTGCCGGCAGCCCCCGGGACATCTTCACCGGGGAGCTGTTTTTT | CAGSPRDIFTGELFF
TRBJ2-4 | TRBV20-1 | - | - | TGCAGTGCGGATCACATTCAGTACTTC | CSADHIQYF
TRBJ2-1 | TRBV20-1 | TRBD2 | - | TGCAGTGCTTTTGATAAGCGGGGGAGCTCCTACAATGAGCAGTTCTTC | CSAFDKRGSSYNEQFF
TRBJ2-5 | TRBV10-3 | TRBD1 | - | TGTGCCATCAGTGACTCGGGGACAGTACAAGAGACCCAGTACTTC | CAISDSGTVQETQYF
TRBJ1-5 | TRBV10-3 | - | - | TGTGCCACCCGAGGACAGTCGAATCAGCCCCAGCATTTT | CATRGQSNQPQHF
TRBJ1-2 | TRBV10-3 | - | many | TGTGCCATCAGTGAGAGAGGGTATGGCTACACCTTC | CAISERGYGYTF
TRBJ2-7 | TRBV29-1 | - | - | TGCAGCGTTGACGGGCAGGGAAACCCCTACGAGCAGTACTTC | CSVDGQGNPYEQYF
TRBJ2-7 | TRBV7-2 | - | few | TGTGCCAGCAGCCCCGCCCCACGCGTCTACGAGCAGTACTTC | CASSPAPRVYEQYF
TRBJ2-5 | TRBV27 | TRBD1 | many | TGTGCCAGCACCCCGGGACAGGGAAAAGTCTTGTCGGAGACCCAGTACTTC | CASTPGQGKVLSETQYF
TRBJ2-1 | TRBV5-1 | TRBD1 | - | TGCGCCAGCAGCTTTGGTGGGACAGGGGGACGCGAGCAGTTCTTC | CASSFGGTGGREQFF
TRBJ2-5 | TRBV4-2 | TRBD2 | - | TGTGCCAGCAGCCAGGGACTAGCGGTCCAAGAGACCCAGTACTTC | CASSQGLAVQETQYF
TRBJ1-2 | TRBV3-1 | - | many | TGTGCCAGCAGCCAAGATCAGTTTGCTAACTATGGCTACACCTTC | CASSQDQFANYGYTF
TRBJ2-7 | TRBV18 | - | - | TGTGCCAGCTCACCCATTGGAGGGGGATTGTGGGAGCAGTACTTC | CASSPIGGGLWEQYF
TRBJ2-7 | TRBV7-9 | - | few | TGTGCCAGCAACTCCCAGGGGGGGGACTACGAGCAGTACTTC | CASNSQGGDYEQYF
TRBJ2-5 | TRBV7-9 | TRBD1 | few | TGTGCCAGCAGCTTAGCGACCCCAGTTCAGGGGGCCCAGTACTTC | CASSLATPVQGAQYF
TRBJ2-1 | TRBV4-3 | - | few | TGCGCCAGCAGCCAAGGGATTACGACTGATACGAGGACGTTCTTC | CASSQGITTDTRTFF
TRBJ2-1 | TRBV7-9 | TRBD2 | - | TGTGCCAGCAGCAGGGGACTAGCGGGACAAAGAATGGAGCAGTTCTTC | CASSRGLAGQRMEQFF
TRBJ2-5 | TRBV3-1 | TRBD2 | once | TGTGCCAGCAGCCCCCCTTGGGGGGGACTAGTGAAAGAGACCCAGTACTTC | CASSPPWGGLVKETQYF
TRBJ2-2 | TRBV4-1 | - | - | TGCGCCAGCAGCCAAGAATGGGGAACCGGGGAGCTGTTTTTT | CASSQEWGTGELFF
TRBJ1-5 | TRBV7-2 | - | - | TGTGCCAGCAGCTTAGATGCGGGTGGCAATCAGCCCCAGCATTTT | CASSLDAGGNQPQHF
TRBJ2-3 | TRBV20-1 | TRBD1 | - | TGCAGTGCCGAGGGGTCGAACAGGGGCGCAGATACGCAGTATTTT | CSAEGSNRGADTQYF
TRBJ2-7 | TRBV2 | TRBD1 | - | TGTGCCAGCAACCCACAGGGGGAGTACGAGCAGTACTTC | CASNPQGEYEQYF
TRBJ2-1 | TRBV6-2/TRBV6-3 | TRBD2 | - | TGTGCCAGCAGTTTATTAGCGGGGGGACATGAGCAGTTCTTC | CASSLLAGGHEQFF
TRBJ1-2 | TRBV20-1 | - | - | TGCAGTGCTAAAGTGACAGTAACTAACTATGGCTACACCTTC | CSAKVTVTNYGYTF
TRBJ2-5 | TRBV20-1 | TRBD2 | few | TGCAGTGCCCAAATAGCGGGAGACAATGAGCAGTACTTC | CSAQIAGDNEQYF
TRBJ2-7 | TRBV5-8 | - | - | TGTGCCAGCAGCCACGAACAAGGCTACGAGCAGTACTTC | CASSHEQGYEQYF
TRBJ2-7 | TRBV20-1 | - | - | TGCAGTGCCAGCCCGGGACGGTCTTACGAGCAGTACTTC | CSASPGRSYEQYF
TRBJ2-1 | TRBV3-1 | TRBD2 | - | TGTGCCAGCAGCCTTTATACTAGCGGGAGAAATGAGCAGTTCTTC | CASSLYTSGRNEQFF
TRBJ2-1 | TRBV6-2/TRBV6-3 | - | - | TGTGCCAGCAGTTCGACATCGGATGAGCAGTTCTTC | CASSSTSDEQFF
TRBJ2-1 | TRBV3-1 | - | few | TGTGCCAGCAGCCCGAACGGCCTATCTTGGGGGCAGTTCTTC | CASSPNGLSWGQFF
TRBJ2-3 | TRBV9 | - | few | TGTGCCAGCAGCGTAGCTACGGGGCCGCAGTATTTT | CASSVATGPQYF
TRBJ1-5 | TRBV20-1 | - | once | TGCAGTGCCACCCCCGGGGGTTATCAGCCCCAGCATTTT | CSATPGGYQPQHF
TRBJ1-5 | TRBV7-2 | - | - | TGTGCCAGCAGCCTGTCGGCTGCGGTGGCTTATCAGCCCCAGCATTTT | CASSLSAAVAYQPQHF
TRBJ1-2 | TRBV6-5 | - | - | TGTGCCAGCAGAAAAGAATGGAACTATGGCTACACCTTC | CASRKEWNYGYTF
TRBJ2-7 | TRBV6-1 | TRBD2 | - | TGTGCCAGCAGTGGGCACACCACTAGCGGGAGAGCCTACGAGCAGTACTTC | CASSGHTTSGRAYEQYF
TRBJ1-2 | TRBV30 | - | - | TGTGCCTGGAGTGGTGTGACAAAAGCCAACTGTGGCTACACCTTC | CAWSGVTKANCGYTF
TRBJ1-3 | TRBV2 | - | - | TGTGCCAGCAGTCCCACTACCTCTGGAAACACCATATATTTT | CASSPTTSGNTIYF
TRBJ2-3 | TRBV20-1 | TRBD2 | many | TGCAGTGCTAGAGGCCGGACTAGCGCGGATACGCAGTATTTT | CSARGRTSADTQYF
TRBJ1-1 | TRBV4-3 | - | - | TGCGCCAGCAGCCCTCGGCACAAAAGAAACCTAGACACTGAAGCTTTCTTT | CASSPRHKRNLDTEAFF
TRBJ2-1 | TRBV7-2 | - | - | TGTGCCAGCAGCTTAGGGCGTATTCCGTACAATGAGCAGTTCTTC | CASSLGRIPYNEQFF
TRBJ2-7 | TRBV6-1 | - | few | TGTGCCAGCAGTGAAGGTTTGGGCGAATCCTACGAGCAGTACTTC | CASSEGLGESYEQYF
TRBJ2-3 | TRBV7-2 | - | few | TGTGCCAGCAGCTTAGCGGTTCCTTGGGTAGATACGCAGTATTTT | CASSLAVPWVDTQYF
TRBJ2-4 | TRBV20-1 | TRBD2 | - | TGCAGTGCTAGAGATACGGGGGGGCAAAACATTCAGTACTTC | CSARDTGGQNIQYF
TRBJ2-7 | TRBV20-1 | TRBD2 | - | TGCAGTGCTAGAGCCGATAGCGGGAATGGCTACGAGCAGTACTTC | CSARADSGNGYEQYF
TRBJ2-1 | TRBV28 | TRBD1 | - | TGTGCCAGCAGGGGACAGGGAATCTCCTACGAGCAGTTCTTC | CASRGQGISYEQFF
TRBJ2-1 | TRBV18 | - | - | TGTGCCAGCTCGCCGAGGAGGGAGGCCAATGAGCAGTTCTTC | CASSPRREANEQFF
TRBJ2-5 | TRBV6-5 | - | many | TGTGCCAGCAGTTACTCGGGCCAGAGTGGGGAGACCCAGTACTTC | CASSYSGQSGETQYF
TRBJ2-5 | TRBV7-8 | - | - | TGTGCCAGCAGCTTAGTCGGTCCAGGACTGGGGAACTTCAATGAGCAGTACTTC | CASSLVGPGLGNFNEQYF
TRBJ2-1 | TRBV12-3/TRBV12-4 | - | few | TGTGCCAGCAAAACCCGGGTGGGGGCAGGGGGGGAGTTCTTC | CASKTRVGAGGEFF
TRBJ2-7 | TRBV7-9 | - | - | TGTGCCAGCACACAGAGTAGGGGAGCAGGGCTCTACAAGGAGCAGTACTTC | CASTQSRGAGLYKEQYF
TRBJ1-1 | TRBV29-1 | - | - | TGCAGCGTTGAAGACCCGCAGGGTACTGAAGCTTTCTTT | CSVEDPQGTEAFF